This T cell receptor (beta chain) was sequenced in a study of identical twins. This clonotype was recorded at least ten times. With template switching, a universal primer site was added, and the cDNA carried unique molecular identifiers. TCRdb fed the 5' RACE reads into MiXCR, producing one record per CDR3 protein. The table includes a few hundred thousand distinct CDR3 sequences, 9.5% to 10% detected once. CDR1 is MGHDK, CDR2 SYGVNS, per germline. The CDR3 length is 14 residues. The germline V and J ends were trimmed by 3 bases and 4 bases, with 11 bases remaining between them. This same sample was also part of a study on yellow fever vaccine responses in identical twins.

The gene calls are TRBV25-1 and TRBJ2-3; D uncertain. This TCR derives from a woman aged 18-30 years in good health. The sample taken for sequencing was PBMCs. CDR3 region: CASSDPLPPDTQYF. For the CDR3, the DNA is TGTGCCAGCAGTGACCCTCTCCCCCCAGATACGCAGTATTTT.